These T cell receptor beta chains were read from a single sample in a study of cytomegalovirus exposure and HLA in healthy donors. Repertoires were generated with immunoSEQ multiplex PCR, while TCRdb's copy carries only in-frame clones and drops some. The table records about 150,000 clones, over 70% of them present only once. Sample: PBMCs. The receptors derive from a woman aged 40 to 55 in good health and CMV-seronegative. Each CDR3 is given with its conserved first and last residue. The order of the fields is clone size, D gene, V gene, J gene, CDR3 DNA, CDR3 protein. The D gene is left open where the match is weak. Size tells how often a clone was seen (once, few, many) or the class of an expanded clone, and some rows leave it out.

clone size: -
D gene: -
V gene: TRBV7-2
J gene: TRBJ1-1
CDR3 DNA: TGTGCCAGCAGCCCCCGGGGAAATAAGAACACTGAAGCTTTCTTT
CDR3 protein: CASSPRGNKNTEAFF

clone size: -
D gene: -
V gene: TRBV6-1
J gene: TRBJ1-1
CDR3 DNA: TGTGCCAGCAGTGGGTTCTACATAGGCGGATTGAACACTGAAGCTTTCTTT
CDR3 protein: CASSGFYIGGLNTEAFF

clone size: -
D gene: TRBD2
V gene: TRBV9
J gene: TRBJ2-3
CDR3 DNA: TGTGCCAGCAGCCCCCCTCCTAGCGGGGTAACGTCTAGCACAGATACGCAGTATTTT
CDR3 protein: CASSPPPSGVTSSTDTQYF

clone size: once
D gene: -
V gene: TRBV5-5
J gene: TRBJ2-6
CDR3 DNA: TGTGCCAGCAGCTTGTCTCTCTACCTTAGCTCTGGGGCCAACGTCCTGACTTTC
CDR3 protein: CASSLSLYLSSGANVLTF

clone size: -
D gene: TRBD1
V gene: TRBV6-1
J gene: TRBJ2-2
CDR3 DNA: TGTGCCAGCAGCAGGACAGGAGATACCGGGGAGCTGTTTTTT
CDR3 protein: CASSRTGDTGELFF

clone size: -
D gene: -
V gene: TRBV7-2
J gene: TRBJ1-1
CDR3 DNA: TGTGCCAGCAGCTTAGTGGGGGGGCTTACTGAAGCTTTCTTT
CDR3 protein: CASSLVGGLTEAFF

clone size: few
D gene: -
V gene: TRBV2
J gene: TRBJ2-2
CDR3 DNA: TGTGCCAGCAGCCCCTATCCCGGGGAGCTGTTTTTT
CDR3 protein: CASSPYPGELFF

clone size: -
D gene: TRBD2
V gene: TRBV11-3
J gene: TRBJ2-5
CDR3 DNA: TGTGCCAGCAGCGGGACGGGGGGCCAAGAGACCCAGTACTTC
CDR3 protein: CASSGTGGQETQYF

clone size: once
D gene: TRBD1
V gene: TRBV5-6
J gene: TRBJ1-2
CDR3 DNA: TGTGCCAGCAGCTTGGGACAGGGGGAGGGCTACACCTTC
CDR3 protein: CASSLGQGEGYTF

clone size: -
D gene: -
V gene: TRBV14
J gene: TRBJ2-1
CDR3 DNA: TGTGCCAGCAGCCAAGATTGGGGGGATGAGCAGTTCTTC
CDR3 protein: CASSQDWGDEQFF

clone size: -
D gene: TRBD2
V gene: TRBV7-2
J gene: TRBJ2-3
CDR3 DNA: TGTGCCAGCAGCATTAGCGGGAGTCCGGGGGTAGTAGGTACGCAGTATTTT
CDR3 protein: CASSISGSPGVVGTQYF

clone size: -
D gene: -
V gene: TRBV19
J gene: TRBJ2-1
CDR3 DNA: TGTGCCAGTAGTCCTCTTCCCACGAGCTCCTACAATGAGCAGTTCTTC
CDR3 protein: CASSPLPTSSYNEQFF

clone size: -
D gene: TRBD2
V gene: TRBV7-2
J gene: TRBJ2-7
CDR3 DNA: TGTGCCAGCAGCTTAGGGGGAGCGGGGGGGCAAGGCGAGCAGTACTTC
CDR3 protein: CASSLGGAGGQGEQYF

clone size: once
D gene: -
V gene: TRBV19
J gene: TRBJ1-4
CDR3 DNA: TGTGCCAGCGGGACTTTCAAAAGTGCAACTAATGAAAAACTGTTTTTT
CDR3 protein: CASGTFKSATNEKLFF

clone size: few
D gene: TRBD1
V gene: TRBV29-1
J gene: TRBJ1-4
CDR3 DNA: TGCAGCGTCCGGACAGGGGGCGGTGAAAAACTGTTTTTT
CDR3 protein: CSVRTGGGEKLFF

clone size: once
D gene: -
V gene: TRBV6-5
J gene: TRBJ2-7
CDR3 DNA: TGTGCCAGCAGACGCGGGGGGACAGCAATTTACGAGCAGTACTTC
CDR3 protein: CASRRGGTAIYEQYF

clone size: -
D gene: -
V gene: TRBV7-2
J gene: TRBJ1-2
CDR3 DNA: TGTGCCAGCAGCGGCGCAGGTGTTGGTGGCTACACCTTC
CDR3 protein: CASSGAGVGGYTF